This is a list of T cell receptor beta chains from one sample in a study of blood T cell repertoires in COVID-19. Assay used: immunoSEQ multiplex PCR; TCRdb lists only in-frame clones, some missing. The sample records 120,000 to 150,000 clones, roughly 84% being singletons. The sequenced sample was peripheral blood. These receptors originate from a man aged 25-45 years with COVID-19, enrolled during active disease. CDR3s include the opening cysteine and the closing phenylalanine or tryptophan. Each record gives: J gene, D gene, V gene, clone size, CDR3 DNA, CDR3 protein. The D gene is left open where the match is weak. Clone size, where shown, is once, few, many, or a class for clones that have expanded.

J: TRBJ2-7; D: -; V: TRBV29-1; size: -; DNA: TGCAGCGTGGAGTTCACATTAGGGGACTACGAGCAGTACTTC; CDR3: CSVEFTLGDYEQYF
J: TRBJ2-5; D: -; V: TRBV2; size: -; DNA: TGTGCCAGCAGTGAAACCGCAGGTTCAGGAGAGACCCAGTACTTC; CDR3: CASSETAGSGETQYF
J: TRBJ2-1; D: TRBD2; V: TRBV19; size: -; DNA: TGTGCCAGTAGTATTAGCGGGAGTGTCGATGAGCAGTTCTTC; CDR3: CASSISGSVDEQFF
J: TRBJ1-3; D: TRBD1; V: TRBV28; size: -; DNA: TGTGCCAGCAGTCTCCTAAATAGGAACCGGGACAGGAGCTCTGGAAACACCATATATTTT; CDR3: CASSLLNRNRDRSSGNTIYF
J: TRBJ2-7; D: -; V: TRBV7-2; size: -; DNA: TGTGCCAGCAGCTCTACCCCCTACGAGCAGTACTTC; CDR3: CASSSTPYEQYF
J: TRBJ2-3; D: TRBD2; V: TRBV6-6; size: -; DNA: TGTGCCAGCAGTTACGGCGGGAGGAGGGCAGATACGCAGTATTTT; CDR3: CASSYGGRRADTQYF
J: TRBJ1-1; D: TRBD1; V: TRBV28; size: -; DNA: TGTGCCAGCAGGTCCGGGACAGGGGACACTGAAGCTTTCTTT; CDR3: CASRSGTGDTEAFF
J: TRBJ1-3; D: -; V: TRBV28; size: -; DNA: TGTGCCAGCAGGTCCATCTCTGGAAACACCATATATTTT; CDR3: CASRSISGNTIYF
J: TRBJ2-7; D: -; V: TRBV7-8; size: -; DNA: TGTGCCAGCAGCTTAGTCGTACGGGTTGAGGAGCAGTACTTC; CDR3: CASSLVVRVEEQYF
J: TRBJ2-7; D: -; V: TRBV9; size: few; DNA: TGTGCCAGCAGCGTAGGAGCAGCGGCGGGGCTCGACTACGAGCAGTACTTC; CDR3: CASSVGAAAGLDYEQYF
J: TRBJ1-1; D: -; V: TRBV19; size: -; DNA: TGTGCCAGTAGTGTTGGGAGAACTGAAGCTTTCTTT; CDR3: CASSVGRTEAFF
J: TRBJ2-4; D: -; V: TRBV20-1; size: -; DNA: TGCAGTGCTAGAGTCAGCATTCAGTACTTC; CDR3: CSARVSIQYF
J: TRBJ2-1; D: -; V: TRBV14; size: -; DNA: TGTGCCAGCAGCCCGGGGAATGAGCAGTTCTTC; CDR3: CASSPGNEQFF
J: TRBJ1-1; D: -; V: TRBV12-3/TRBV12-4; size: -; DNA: TGTGCCAGCAGTCCGGGGGGGAACACTGAAGCTTTCTTT; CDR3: CASSPGGNTEAFF
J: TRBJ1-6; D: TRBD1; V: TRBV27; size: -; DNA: TGTGCCAGCAGTTCCCTATTGGACAGGGACTATAATTCACCCCTCCACTTT; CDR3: CASSSLLDRDYNSPLHF
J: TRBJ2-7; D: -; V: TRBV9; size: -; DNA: TGTGCCAGCAGCTCGAGAGGCCAGGGAGGCGAGCAGTACTTC; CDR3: CASSSRGQGGEQYF
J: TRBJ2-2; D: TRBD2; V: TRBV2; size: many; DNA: TGTGCCAGCAGTGAAGGAGGACTAGTATTAGGGGAGCTGTTTTTT; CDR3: CASSEGGLVLGELFF
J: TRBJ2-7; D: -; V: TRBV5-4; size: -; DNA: TGTGCCGGCAAAAATGCGGGGCAGCGCTACGAGCAGTACTTC; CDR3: CAGKNAGQRYEQYF
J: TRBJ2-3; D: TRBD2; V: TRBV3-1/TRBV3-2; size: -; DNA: TGTGCCAGCAGCCAAGATCAGACTAGCGGGAGCACAGATACGCAGTATTTT; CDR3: CASSQDQTSGSTDTQYF
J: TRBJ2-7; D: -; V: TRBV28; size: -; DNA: TGTGCCAGCAGTTTTCGCAGGGAAGACCCGTATCACGACGAGCAGTACTTC; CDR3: CASSFRREDPYHDEQYF
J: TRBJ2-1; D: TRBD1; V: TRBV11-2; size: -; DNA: TGTGCCAGCAGCCCGGACAGGGTGGTATTCTTC; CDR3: CASSPDRVVFF
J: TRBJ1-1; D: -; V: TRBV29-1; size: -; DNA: TGCAGCGTTGGACACAGTGGGACTGAAGCTTTCTTT; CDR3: CSVGHSGTEAFF
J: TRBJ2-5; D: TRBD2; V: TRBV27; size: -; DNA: TGTGCCAGCAGTCTGACTAGCGGGGTCCGAGGTACCCAGTACTTC; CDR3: CASSLTSGVRGTQYF
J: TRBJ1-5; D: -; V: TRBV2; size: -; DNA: TGTGCCAGCAGGGACCGGGACTCCTATCAGCCCCAGCATTTT; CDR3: CASRDRDSYQPQHF
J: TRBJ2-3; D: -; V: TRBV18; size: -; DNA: TGTGCCAGCTCACCGGGCGCCTCAGATACGCAGTATTTT; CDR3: CASSPGASDTQYF
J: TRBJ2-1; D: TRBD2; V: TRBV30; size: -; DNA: TGTGCCTGGAGGGCTAGCGGGAGTTCCCATGAGCAGTTCTTC; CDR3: CAWRASGSSHEQFF
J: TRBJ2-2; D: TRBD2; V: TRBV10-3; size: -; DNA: TGTGCCGCGTCCTTGGGGGGGGCCGGGGAGCTGTTTTTT; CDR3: CAASLGGAGELFF
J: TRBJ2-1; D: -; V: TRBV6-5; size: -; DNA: TGTGCCAGCTTCAGCGCCACAGGATTTGGCAATGAGCAGTTCTTC; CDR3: CASFSATGFGNEQFF
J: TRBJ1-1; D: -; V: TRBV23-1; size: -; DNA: TGCGCCAGCAGTAGAGGGCCGACCCCGAGGGACACTGAAGCTTTCTTT; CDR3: CASSRGPTPRDTEAFF
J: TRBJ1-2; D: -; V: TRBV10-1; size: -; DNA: TGCGCCAGAGGAACAGGTCCCTATGGCTACACCTTC; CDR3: CARGTGPYGYTF
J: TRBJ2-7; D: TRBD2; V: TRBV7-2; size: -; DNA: TGTGCCAGCAGCTCCGGACTAGCGGAGTACTACGAGCAGTACTTC; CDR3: CASSSGLAEYYEQYF
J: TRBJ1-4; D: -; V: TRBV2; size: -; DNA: TGTGCCAGCAGGGGGAGACTGAGAGAAAAACTGTTTTTT; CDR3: CASRGRLREKLFF
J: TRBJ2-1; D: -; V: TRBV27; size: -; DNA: TGTGCCAGCAGTTTATCGCCTACGGGCAATGAGCAGTTCTTC; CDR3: CASSLSPTGNEQFF
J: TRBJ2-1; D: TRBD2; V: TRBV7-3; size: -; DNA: TGTGCCAGCAGCTTAACGTCGGGGGGAGTCTCCTACAATGAGCAGTTCTTC; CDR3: CASSLTSGGVSYNEQFF
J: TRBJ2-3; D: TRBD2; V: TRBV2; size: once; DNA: TGTGCCAGCAGTGAGGCGGGAGCAGATACGCAGTATTTT; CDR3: CASSEAGADTQYF
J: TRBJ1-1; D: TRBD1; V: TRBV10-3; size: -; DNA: TGTGCCATCACTAGGACAGGGTCGGGAGTAACGACTGAAGCTTTCTTT; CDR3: CAITRTGSGVTTEAFF
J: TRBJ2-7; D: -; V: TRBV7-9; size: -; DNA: TGTGCCAGCAGCTTAGACATGACAGCCGAGCAGTACTTC; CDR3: CASSLDMTAEQYF
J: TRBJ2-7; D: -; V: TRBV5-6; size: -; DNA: TGTGCCAGCGGACTCCGAGGTAGGGCCTCATCCTACGAGCAGTACTTC; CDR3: CASGLRGRASSYEQYF
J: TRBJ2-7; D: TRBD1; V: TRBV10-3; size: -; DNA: TGTGCCACCCTAGGACAGGGGGACCACGAGCAGTACTTC; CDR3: CATLGQGDHEQYF
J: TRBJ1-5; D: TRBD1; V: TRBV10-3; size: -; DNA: TGTGCCATCAGTGAGCCGGGACAGGGCGGGAATCAGCCCCAGCATTTT; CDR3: CAISEPGQGGNQPQHF
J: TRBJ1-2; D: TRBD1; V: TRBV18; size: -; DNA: TGTGCCAGCTCACCACAGAGGGACAGCTATGGCTACACCTTC; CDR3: CASSPQRDSYGYTF
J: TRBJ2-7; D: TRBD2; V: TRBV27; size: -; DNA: TGTGCCAGCAGTTTCGGACTAGCGGGAGTAAATGCGTACTTC; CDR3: CASSFGLAGVNAYF
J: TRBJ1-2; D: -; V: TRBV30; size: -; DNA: TGTGCCTGGAGCAGGGTTAACTATGGCTACACCTTC; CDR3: CAWSRVNYGYTF
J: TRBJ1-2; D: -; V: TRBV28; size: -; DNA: TGTGCCAGCAGCGCCGGGACTACCGAGAGTGATGGCTACACCTTC; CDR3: CASSAGTTESDGYTF
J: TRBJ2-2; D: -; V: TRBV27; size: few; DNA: TGTGCCAGCAGGCGGATTTACGGGGAGCTGTTTTTT; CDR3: CASRRIYGELFF
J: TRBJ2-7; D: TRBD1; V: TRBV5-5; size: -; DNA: TGTGCCAGCAGCTTCCCCACAAACAGGGGCCGCTACGAGCAGTACTTC; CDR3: CASSFPTNRGRYEQYF
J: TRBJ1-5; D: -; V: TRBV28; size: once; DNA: TGTGCCAGCAGTTTGTTGTCTTTCACAGGACATAGCAATCAGCCCCAGCATTTT; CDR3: CASSLLSFTGHSNQPQHF
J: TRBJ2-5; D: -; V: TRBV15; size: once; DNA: TGTGCCACCAGCAGAGATCTCTTCCAGGGGGGGACCCAGTACTTC; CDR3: CATSRDLFQGGTQYF
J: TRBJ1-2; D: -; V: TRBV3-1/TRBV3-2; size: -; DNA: TGTGCCAGCAGCCCGGGGAGGGGCTATGGCTACACCTTC; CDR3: CASSPGRGYGYTF
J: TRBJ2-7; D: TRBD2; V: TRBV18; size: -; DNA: TGTGCCAGCTCACCTCGGACTAGCGGGAGCTCCTACGAGCAGTACTTC; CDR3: CASSPRTSGSSYEQYF
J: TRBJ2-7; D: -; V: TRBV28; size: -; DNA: TGTGCCAGCACTAGAGGGACCTACGAGCAGTACTTC; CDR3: CASTRGTYEQYF